Sequencing of this TCR beta chain was carried out in a study of CD8 T cells in ankylosing spondylitis. Study results and caveats: Reportedly, disease-linked clones are significantly enriched in ankylosing spondylitis patients' matched synovial fluid. Prior work had noted some motif variants in reactive arthritis blood and synovial fluid. Ankylosing spondylitis blood seemed to carry a telltale TCR beta motif made of seven or eight highly homologous variants.

CDR1 is MNHEY, CDR2 SVGAGI, per germline. This CDR3 region has 15 residues. The V and J ends lost 2 bases and 4 bases respectively, with 13 bases between them. This clonotype was detected many times. What it binds is not known. Researchers built TCR beta libraries using quantitative 5'-RACE with molecular barcodes. MiXCR, applied by TCRdb to the 5' RACE reads, yields one record per CDR3 protein. The table shows approximately 250,000 distinct CDR3 sequences, with about 10% occurring only once. The chain couples TRBV6-5 to TRBJ2-3; a possible D gene is TRBD1 (5 bases). The sample consisted of blood, either unsorted or a sorted T cell fraction (not recorded which). The TCR originated in a male donor with ankylosing spondylitis or in good health (not recorded which). The chain's CDR3 is CASSYGAASADTQYF. In DNA form, the CDR3 reads TGTGCCAGCAGTTACGGGGCAGCGTCGGCAGATACGCAGTATTTT.